This T cell receptor beta chain was documented in a study of shared clonotypes between healthy human individuals. Findings and caveats of the study: Among non-shared clonotypes, generation probabilities were lower than among those shared by all four donors.

Deep-level running was used for the assay. Sorted subsets were amplified in replicate PCRs using approximately 200 ng DNA, 30,000 to 35,000 T cell genomes. Using immunoSEQ multiplex PCR, the repertoire was profiled, and TCRdb retains in-frame clones only, with some absent. The sample contains about 980,000 clones, approximately 76% of which appear only once. The CDR3 is made up of 16 amino acids. Trimming took off 0 bases at V and 4 bases at J, with 16 bases between the two ends. Per germline, CDR1 SGHNT and CDR2 YYREEE (reference sequence). With respect to this clone: Its antigen is currently unknown.

This receptor was identified in a man aged 18 to 30 in good health. The chain recombines TRBV5-4 with TRBJ1-2; D ambiguous. Sequenced sample: memory CD4+ T cells sorted from blood. Subset of the sample: CD45RA-negative fraction. As DNA, the CDR3 is TGTGCCAGCAGCTTGGTACAGTCAGTCTCTTCCTATGGCTACACCTTC. Amino acid sequence: CASSLVQSVSSYGYTF.